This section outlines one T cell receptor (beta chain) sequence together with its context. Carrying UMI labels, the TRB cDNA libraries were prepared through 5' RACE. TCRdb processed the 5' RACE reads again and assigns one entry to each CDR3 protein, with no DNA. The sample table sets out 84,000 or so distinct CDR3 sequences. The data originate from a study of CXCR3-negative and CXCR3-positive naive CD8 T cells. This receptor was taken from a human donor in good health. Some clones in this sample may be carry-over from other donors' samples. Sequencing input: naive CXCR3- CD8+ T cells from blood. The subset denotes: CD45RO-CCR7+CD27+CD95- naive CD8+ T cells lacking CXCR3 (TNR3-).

CDR3 loop: CASSYTTGGPGELFF. The chain uses TRBV6-5 and TRBJ2-2; absent DNA, TCRdb's TRBD1 call cannot be checked. The CDR3 sequence is 15 residues long. Per the germline V gene, CDR1 is MNHEY and CDR2 is SVGAGI.